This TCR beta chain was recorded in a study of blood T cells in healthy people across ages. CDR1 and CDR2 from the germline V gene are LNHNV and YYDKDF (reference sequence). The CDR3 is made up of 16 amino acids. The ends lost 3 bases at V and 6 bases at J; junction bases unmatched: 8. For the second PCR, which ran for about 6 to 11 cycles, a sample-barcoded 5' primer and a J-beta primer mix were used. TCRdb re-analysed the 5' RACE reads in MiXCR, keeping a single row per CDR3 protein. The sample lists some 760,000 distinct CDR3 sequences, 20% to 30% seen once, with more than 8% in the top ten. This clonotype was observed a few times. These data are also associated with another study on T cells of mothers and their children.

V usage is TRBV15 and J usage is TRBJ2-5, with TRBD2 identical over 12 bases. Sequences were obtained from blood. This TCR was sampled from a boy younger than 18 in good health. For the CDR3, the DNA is TGTGCCACCAGCAGGACCACTAGCGGGGGGCCGAAGACCCAGTACTTC. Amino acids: CATSRTTSGGPKTQYF.